This T cell receptor beta chain was documented in a study of blood T cells in healthy people across ages. The CDR3 has 11 residues. Germline CDR1 and CDR2: DFQATT and SNEGSKA (reference sequence). V lost 6 bases and J lost 5, with 10 bases in between. The authors ran a second PCR of roughly 6 to 12 cycles using a sample-barcoded 5' primer and a J-beta primer mix. TCRdb re-analysed the 5' RACE reads in MiXCR, keeping a single row per CDR3 protein. The sample lists around 970,000 distinct CDR3 sequences, roughly 51% occurring once. The chain recombines TRBV20-1 with TRBJ1-2; unclear D gene. This sequence was found in a woman aged 60 to 75 in good health. Sample: blood. DNA of the CDR3: TGCAGTGCCTCGGGTCTATATGGCTACACCTTC. It is translated as CSASGLYGYTF.